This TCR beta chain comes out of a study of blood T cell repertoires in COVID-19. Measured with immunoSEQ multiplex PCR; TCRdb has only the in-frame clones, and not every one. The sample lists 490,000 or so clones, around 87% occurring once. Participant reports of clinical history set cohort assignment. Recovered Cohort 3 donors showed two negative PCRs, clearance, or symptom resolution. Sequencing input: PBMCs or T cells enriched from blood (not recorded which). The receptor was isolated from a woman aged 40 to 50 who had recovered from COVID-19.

Here the CDR3 DNA reads TGCGCCAGCAGCCTGGCTCTGGGAGGTGACGAGCAGTACTTC. It specifies CASSLALGGDEQYF. The chain is built from TRBV4-3 and TRBJ2-7, with D perhaps TRBD2 (6 bases). The V end lost 4 bases, the J end lost 5 bases, and 15 bases lay between the germline ends. CDR1 LGHNA and CDR2 YSLEER come from the germline V gene. CDR3 length equals 14 residues.